The rows below give T cell receptor beta chains drawn from one sample of a study of blood T cell repertoires in COVID-19. The assay was immunoSEQ multiplex PCR, and TCRdb's table has in-frame clones only and misses some. The data hold about 260,000 clones, with over 80% observed a single time. The sequencing sample was made of peripheral blood. The receptors derive from a woman aged 40 to 50 with acute or convalescent COVID-19. Both conserved end residues are part of each CDR3. The D gene is left open where the match is weak. Rows may omit the clone size; those that give it use once, few, many or a size class.

j_gene,abundance,v_gene,d_gene,CDR3aa,CDR3nt
TRBJ1-6,-,TRBV6-5,-,CATRRGGDSPLHF,TGTGCCACCCGCCGGGGGGGGGATTCACCCCTCCACTTT
TRBJ1-5,-,TRBV6-5,-,CASELRQSNQPQHF,TGTGCCAGCGAACTCCGACAGAGCAATCAGCCCCAGCATTTT
TRBJ1-1,-,TRBV27,TRBD1,CASSSEGAVMNTEAFF,TGTGCCAGCAGTTCGGAGGGGGCGGTCATGAACACTGAAGCTTTCTTT
TRBJ1-5,-,TRBV10-3,-,CAISSQGLNQPQHF,TGTGCCATCAGTTCGCAGGGGCTGAATCAGCCCCAGCATTTT
TRBJ2-3,-,TRBV20-1,-,CSLTGTDTQYF,TGCAGTCTGACTGGCACAGATACGCAGTATTTT
TRBJ2-5,few,TRBV29-1,TRBD1,CSVFRDSTSQTQYF,TGCAGCGTTTTCCGGGACAGTACTTCCCAGACCCAGTACTTC
TRBJ1-1,-,TRBV6-5,-,CASGTGEAFF,TGTGCCAGCGGAACAGGAGAAGCTTTCTTT
TRBJ2-5,-,TRBV25-1,TRBD1,CASSSQGARQETQYF,TGTGCCAGCAGTTCACAGGGGGCTAGGCAAGAGACCCAGTACTTC
TRBJ2-5,-,TRBV27,TRBD2,CASSLLPLTSPAGGRLIGSETQYF,TGTGCCAGCAGTTTATTACCACTTACGTCCCCAGCGGGGGGGAGGTTAATAGGGTCAGAGACCCAGTACTTC
TRBJ1-3,-,TRBV7-6,-,CASSLRGASGNTIYF,TGTGCCAGCAGCTTAAGAGGAGCCTCTGGAAACACCATATATTTT